This T cell receptor (beta chain) was profiled in a study of T-cell reconstitution after alpha-beta-depleted transplantation in children. Whole-study results and caveats: It was newly produced T cells that mostly accounted for T-cell counts and diversity one year after transplant. Reportedly, only several hundred clones from non-depleted graft cells drove alpha-beta T-cell counts at about two months. Several patients had high TCRbeta diversity at day 60; it came from surviving recipient T cells and thymic progenitors.

During its preparation, the TCRbeta library received unique molecular identifiers. TCRdb ran MiXCR on the PCR reads and lists one entry per CDR3 protein. The data show about 74,000 distinct CDR3 sequences, with 13% to 15% seen just once and 25% to 30% held by the top ten. This clonotype was seen ten or more times. Its antigen is currently unknown. The CDR3 runs 15 residues. The V and J ends lost 1 base and 5 bases, in that order; junction bases with no gene match: 6. Germline V lookup: CDR1 LNHNV, CDR2 YYDKDF (reference sequence). The source was PBMCs, mostly from graft donor cells, collected 180 days after TCRalphabeta/CD19-depleted stem cell transplant. The receptor was isolated from a male patient aged 2 to 9 who had a stem cell transplant for acute lymphoblastic leukemia, so the T cells may come from the graft donor. V gene TRBV15 combines with J gene TRBJ2-7, with 9 bases that match TRBD2. CDR3 sequence reads: CATSRVGGGRDEQYF. The CDR3 DNA follows: TGTGCCACCAGCAGAGTAGGTGGCGGGAGGGACGAGCAGTACTTC.